What follows are 11 T cell receptor beta chains derived from one specimen sequenced in a study of T cell clonality in common variable immunodeficiency. The protocol was immunoSEQ multiplex PCR, while the TCRdb copy is restricted to in-frame clones and leaves out a portion. The counts give 35,000 or so clones, none of them seen only once; approximately 0.94% is held by the top ten. Input material: peripheral blood mononuclear cells. The source is a person aged 18-70 years in good health.

At least ten counts were recorded for this clone. The read halts 3 residues ahead of the CDR3 end, with the missing end drawn from the germline J gene. V and J are TRBV18 and TRBJ2-2, with 8 nucleotides matching TRBD2. The CDR3 loop spans 15 amino acids. V shed 4 bases, J shed 8 bases, and the junction held 9 bases outside the gene matches. CDR1 KGHSH and CDR2 LQKENI come from the germline V gene. The CDR3 bases that were read are TGTGCCAGCTCACAAAAGCGGGAGAAAGGTGGGGAG. This codes for CASSQKREKGGE. The CDR3 in full is CASSQKREKGGELFF.

This clone was counted a few times. The CDR3 extends 3 residues past the end of the read, so its final part is completed from the germline J gene. The chain links TRBV6-2 or TRBV6-3 to TRBJ2-1, with D maybe TRBD2 (5 bases). The CDR3 is made up of 15 amino acids. Between the trimmed V and J ends, which lost 5 bases and 0 bases, there was a span of 11 bases. Germline-derived CDR1 and CDR2 are MNHEY and SVGEGT. CDR3 residues: CASSLSLASYNEQFF. The part of the CDR3 DNA that was read is TGTGCCAGCAGTCTTTCCCTAGCCTCCTACAATGAG.

This clone occurred many times. The sequence runs out 3 residues before the end of the CDR3; the remainder is reconstructed from the germline J gene. The V call is TRBV5-1, the J call TRBJ1-1, with 7 bases fitting TRBD1. Trimming at V came to 5 bases and at J to 4 bases, leaving 8 bases not matched to a gene. The CDR3 consists of 14 residues. Germline-derived CDR1 and CDR2 are SGHRS and YFSETQ. Partial CDR3 DNA: TGCGCCAGCAGAAGGGAGGGACAGTTCACTGAA. Amino acids: CASRREGQFTE. The CDR3 reads in full as CASRREGQFTEAFF. The whole variable domain, remainder taken from reference TRBV5-1 and TRBJ1-1, is KAGVTQTPRYLIKTRGQQVTLSCSPISGHRSVSWYQQTPGQGLQFLFEYFSETQRNKGNFPGRFSGRQFSNSRSEMNVSTLELGDSALYLCASRREGQFTEAFFGQGTRLTVV.

This clone has a count of ten or more. The read gets to within 3 residues of the CDR3 end, and the germline J gene fills in the rest. The rearrangement joins TRBV18 to TRBJ1-5, with 11 bases identical to TRBD1. Germline V gene sequence: CDR1 KGHSH, CDR2 LQKENI. Trimming removed 2 bases from V and 7 bases from J; junction bases left unmatched: 4. This CDR3 has 15 amino acids. CDR3 region: CASSPEGQGGQPQHF. The covered CDR3 bases are TGTGCCAGCTCACCAGAGGGACAGGGGGGACAGCCC. Full variable domain (rest looked up from reference TRBV18 and TRBJ1-5): NAGVMQNPRHLVRRRGQEARLRCSPMKGHSHVYWYRQLPEEGLKFMVYLQKENIIDESGMPKERFSAEFPKEGPSILRIQQVVRGDSAAYFCASSPEGQGGQPQHFGDGTRLSIL.

This clone has ten or more counts. The CDR3 end falls 3 residues outside the read, so it is completed with the germline J gene. The chain joins TRBV7-8 to TRBJ2-7; 8 nucleotides line up with TRBD1. The V segment lost 2 bases and the J segment 2 bases; nucleotides outside the gene matches: 5. Germline CDR1 and CDR2: SGHVS and FQNEAQ. The CDR3 consists of 15 residues. CDR3 amino acids: CASSLRDRITYEQYF. CDR3 bases read: TGTGCCAGCAGCTTACGGGACAGGATAACCTACGAG.

This clone has at least ten counts. The read falls 3 residues short of the CDR3 end, and the missing part is taken from the germline J gene. The chain employs TRBV4-1 and TRBJ2-3, with 7 bases identical to TRBD2. The ends lost 0 bases at V and 1 base at J; junction bases unmatched: 7. Germline V CDR1 and CDR2: MGHRA, YSYEKL. The CDR3 is made up of 17 amino acids. CDR3 sequence: CASSQDPPSGGTDTQYF. Partial CDR3 DNA: TGCGCCAGCAGCCAAGATCCCCCCAGCGGGGGCACAGATACG.

This clone has ten or more counts. The read stops 3 residues short of the end of the CDR3; the missing end is completed from the germline J gene. The V and J genes are TRBV6-2 or TRBV6-3 and TRBJ2-1; TRBD2 agrees at 12 bases. Germline V gives CDR1 MNHEY, CDR2 SVGEGT. This CDR3 is built from 17 residues. V was pared by 4 bases and J by 8 bases, with 12 bases of the junction left unmatched. Partial CDR3 DNA: TGTGCCAGCAGTTCGCGAACCGGGACTAGCGGGCGGGATGAG. Its translation is CASSSRTGTSGRDE. The whole CDR3 is CASSSRTGTSGRDEQFF.

This clone was counted many times. The DNA ends 3 residues before the CDR3 does, and the rest of the CDR3 is filled in from the germline J gene. The J gene is TRBJ1-2, the V gene TRBV20-1; unclear D gene. There are 10 residues in the CDR3. Germline V gives CDR1 DFQATT, CDR2 SNEGSKA (reference sequence). The V end was cut by 0 bases, the J end by 6 bases, with 2 bases between. The CDR3 spells CSARDNGYTF. Incomplete CDR3 DNA: TGCAGTGCTAGAGATAATGGC.

This clone showed up many times. The CDR3 goes on 3 residues after the read ends, and that part is filled in from the germline J gene. The chain links TRBV20-1 to TRBJ1-1, with D possibly being TRBD1 (5 bases). Trimming removed 6 bases from V and 3 bases from J, with 11 bases in between. Germline lookup yields CDR1 DFQATT and CDR2 SNEGSKA (reference sequence). The CDR3 contains 12 residues. The part of the CDR3 DNA that was read is TGCAGTGCCGGTCAGGGAGACACTGAA. It specifies CSAGQGDTE. The entire CDR3 reads CSAGQGDTEAFF.

This clone was observed many times. The read is 3 residues too short to cover the CDR3 end, so that end is filled in from the germline J gene. The rearrangement links TRBV20-1 to TRBJ2-1; no clear D gene. Germline V gives CDR1 DFQATT, CDR2 SNEGSKA (reference sequence). V lost 6 bases and J 6 bases, leaving 15 bases between the germline ends. This CDR3 has 13 residues. CDR3 DNA (partial): TGCAGTGCCCACTATAGGTACGTCAATGAG. This encodes CSAHYRYVNE. The CDR3 as a whole reads CSAHYRYVNEQFF.

This clone was detected ten times or more. Sequence at one end of the junction differs from germline and may be a read error. The read halts 3 residues ahead of the CDR3 end, with the missing end drawn from the germline J gene. The chain combines TRBV14 with TRBJ2-3; 8 nucleotides match TRBD2. Germline CDR1 is SGHDN and CDR2 is FVKESK. This CDR3 spans 19 amino acids. CDR3 region: CANSQDLVGASGSTDTQYF. Partial CDR3 DNA: TGTGCCAACAGCCAAGATCTTGTGGGAGCTAGCGGGAGCACAGATACG.